This TCR beta chain was captured by sequencing in a study of T cell repertoires in cytomegalovirus infection. Overall study context: As its CMV epitopes, the study selected recently identified HLA-C-restricted and well-studied HLA-B-restricted targets. Findings and caveats of the study: In two of eight donors, the top clonotype was HLA-C-restricted CMV-specific. Of the TCR beta families, the public ones yielded a cumulative frequency that identified carriers of CMV plus the relevant HLA.

Comment on this clonotype: The antigen remains unidentified.

The V end was cut by 0 bases, the J end by 6 bases, with 13 bases between. This CDR3 has 15 amino acids. The germline V gene has CDR1 SEHNR and CDR2 FQNEAQ (reference sequence). Each CDR3 protein gets one entry after TCRdb re-called the reads with MiXCR. The profile shows approximately 1,000,000 distinct CDR3 sequences, about 33% of them singletons. The sample was cultured CD8+ T cells from PBMCs, taken from culture after CMV antigen stimulation. The receptor comes from a human donor in good health (CMV status not recorded). Some clones in this sample may be carry-over from other donors' samples. The chain uses TRBV7-9 and TRBJ2-3; D could derive from TRBD1 or TRBD2 (6 bases each). CDR3 loop: CASSLAGGLRDTQYF. Here the CDR3 DNA reads TGTGCCAGCAGCTTAGCTGGGGGGCTTCGGGATACGCAGTATTTT.